Below, 22 T cell receptor beta chains from the same sample are listed, as sequenced in a study of response to subunit inactivated influenza vaccine. TCRdb re-analysed the RT-PCR reads in MiXCR, keeping a single row per CDR3 protein. The repertoire holds hundreds of thousands of distinct CDR3 sequences, with about 15% as singletons. The sample here was PBMCs from blood, taken 12 days after vaccination. Receptor source: a man aged 50 or older who received an inactivated influenza vaccine.

In its sample, this clonotype was seen a few times. The gene calls are TRBV10-3 and TRBJ2-5; D gene unclear. V was shortened by 10 bases and J by 0 bases, with 6 bases between the two germline ends. The CDR3 is 11 amino acids. CDR1 and CDR2 (germline): ENHRY, SYGVKD. CDR3 DNA sequence: TGTGCCACCCGATACCAAGAGACCCAGTACTTC. The encoded protein is CATRYQETQYF.

This clonotype was found a few times. The chain recombines TRBV3-1 with TRBJ2-1; the match to TRBD2 covers 11 bases. This CDR3 contains 16 residues. Germline CDR1 LGHDT, CDR2 YNNKEL (reference sequence). J lost 10 bases, V lost 0 bases, and 8 bases had no gene match. CDR3 amino acids: CASSQDSLAGGWEQFF. CDR3 DNA: TGTGCCAGCAGCCAAGATAGTCTAGCGGGAGGATGGGAGCAGTTCTTC.

The rearrangement joins TRBV20-1 to TRBJ2-3; 10 nucleotides agree with TRBD2. The CDR3 totals 15 residues. The germline gives CDR1 DFQATT, CDR2 SNEGSKA (reference sequence). Trimming at V came to 1 base and at J to 1 base, leaving 2 bases not matched to a gene. The CDR3 loop reads CSARGLAGRTDTQYF. The CDR3 nucleotides are TGCAGTGCTAGAGGACTAGCGGGCCGCACAGATACGCAGTATTTT.

This clonotype has a count of ten or more. This chain connects TRBV6-2 or TRBV6-3 to TRBJ2-1, with 11 positions matching TRBD1. CDR3 size: 14 residues. V dropped 8 bases and J dropped 10; count of bases not matched to a gene: 10. The germline gives CDR1 MNHEY, CDR2 SVGEGT. Written as DNA, the CDR3 is TGTGCCAGCCTACTACTCCGGGACAGGGGGGAGCAGTTCTTC. It is translated as CASLLLRDRGEQFF.

This clonotype was counted only a few times. V usage is TRBV7-8 and J usage is TRBJ1-6, with D possibly TRBD1 on 5 matching bases. There are 12 residues in the CDR3. Germline CDR1 reads SGHVS; CDR2 reads FQNEAQ. V lost 6 bases and J 11 bases, leaving 11 bases between the germline ends. CDR3 protein: CASRTALAPLHF. CDR3 in DNA: TGTGCCAGCAGGACAGCGTTGGCACCCCTCCACTTT.

V and J are TRBV18 and TRBJ1-2; D ambiguous. Germline V lookup: CDR1 KGHSH, CDR2 LQKENI. V was cut by 3 bases and J by 3 bases, with 8 bases left in between. The CDR3 is 13 residues long. CDR3 protein: CASSPGSDYGYTF. The CDR3 DNA sequence: TGTGCCAGCTCACCGGGGAGCGACTATGGCTACACCTTC.

V gene TRBV4-1 combines with J gene TRBJ1-2, with 10 positions matching TRBD1. J lost 4 bases, V lost 1 base, and 6 bases had no gene match. Germline values: CDR1 MGHRA, CDR2 YSYEKL. CDR3 length: 16 residues. The CDR3 sequence: CASSQGQGAGVYGYTF. In DNA, the CDR3 is TGCGCCAGCAGCCAAGGACAGGGGGCAGGTGTCTATGGCTACACCTTC.

The chain has TRBV30 and TRBJ2-7; D tentatively reads TRBD1 or TRBD2 (6 bases each). V was trimmed by 0 bases and J by 5 bases, leaving 11 bases between them. This CDR3 spans 13 amino acids. Germline V gene data show CDR1 as GTSNPN and CDR2 as SVGIG (reference sequence). The DNA of the CDR3 is TGTGCCTGGAGTGTAGAGGGGGGCAACGAGCAGTACTTC. It yields the protein CAWSVEGGNEQYF.

This clonotype turned up a few times. J is TRBJ2-5 and V is TRBV27, with 8 bases that match TRBD1. After removal of 8 bases from V and 5 bases from J, the junction contained 7 bases not matched to a gene. This CDR3 is 13 amino acids long. Per germline, CDR1 MNHEY and CDR2 SMNVEV (reference sequence). The CDR3 nucleotides read TGTGCCAGCGGACAGGGTTTCCTGGAGACCCAGTACTTC. Its protein is CASGQGFLETQYF.

V gene TRBV24-1 combines with J gene TRBJ2-3; D is perhaps TRBD2 (5 bases). V was clipped by 3 bases and J by 4 bases, with 16 bases between them. Germline assignment: CDR1 KGHDR and CDR2 SFDVKD. The CDR3 extends over 16 amino acids. This CDR3 reads CATSDPSRGKADTQYF. The CDR3 nucleotides read TGTGCCACCAGTGATCCCAGCCGAGGGAAAGCAGATACGCAGTATTTT.

The chain has TRBV21-1 and TRBJ2-5; no DNA check was done on the table's D call, TRBD2. TRBV21-1 is a pseudogene segment. This CDR3 spans 21 amino acids. CDR3 sequence: CASSGWARGGLAGVPGETQYF. The CDR3 DNA follows: TGTGCCAGCAGCGGGTGGGCGCGAGGGGGGCTAGCGGGAGTCCCGGGTGAGACCCAGTACTTC.

Concerning this clonotype: A much larger clone is a single base away; this may be a read error. The chain is built from TRBV5-1 and TRBJ2-7, with D perhaps TRBD2 (7 bases). The germline V gene encodes CDR1 SGHRS and CDR2 YFSETQ. The ends were cut back, 3 bases at V and 2 bases at J, with 15 bases in the middle. The CDR3 length is 15 residues. The CDR3 loop is CASSSVARGPYEQYF. The CDR3 nucleotides read TGCGCCAGCAGCTCCGTAGCGCGGGGGCCCTACGAGCAGTACTTC. Combining the CDR3 with reference TRBV5-1 and TRBJ2-7 gives the whole variable domain KAGVTQTPRYLIKTRGQQVTLSCSPISGHRSVSWYQQTPGQGLQFLFEYFSETQRNKGNFPGRFSGRQFSNSRSEMNVSTLELGDSALYLCASSSVARGPYEQYFGPGTRLTVT.

The V gene is TRBV10-3, the J gene TRBJ2-2; a possible D gene is TRBD1 (5 bases). Between the trimmed V and J ends, which lost 1 base and 0 bases, there was a span of 12 bases. Germline values: CDR1 ENHRY, CDR2 SYGVKD. The CDR3 extends over 17 amino acids. DNA of the CDR3: TGTGCCATCAGTGAGTTCCAGGGATATACGAACACCGGGGAGCTGTTTTTT. Translation gives CAISEFQGYTNTGELFF.

This sequence joins TRBV12-3 or TRBV12-4 and TRBJ2-6; D not resolved. The CDR3 extends over 14 amino acids. V was pared by 5 bases and J by 10 bases, with 15 bases between. CDR3 protein: CASSTLGMANVLTF. As DNA, the CDR3 is TGTGCCAGCAGTACCCTAGGGATGGCAAACGTCCTGACTTTC.

This clonotype was counted a few times. The chain recombines TRBV7-2 with TRBJ2-4; TRBD1 agrees at 7 bases. The CDR3 spans 14 residues. Losses at the gene ends were 5 bases for V and 6 bases for J; bases not matched to a gene: 7. The germline gives CDR1 SGHTA, CDR2 FQGNSA. This CDR3 reads CASSPGQTLNIQYF. The DNA for the CDR3 is TGTGCCAGCAGCCCGGGACAGACCTTAAACATTCAGTACTTC.

This clonotype was observed a few times. The J gene is TRBJ1-2, the V gene TRBV3-1, with D perhaps matching TRBD1 (5 bases). V gave up 0 bases and J gave up 5 bases, with 10 bases separating them. CDR1 is LGHDT, CDR2 YNNKEL, per germline (reference sequence). CDR3 size: 14 residues. CDR3 sequence (DNA): TGTGCCAGCAGCCAAGACAGGGCCGTGTATGGCTACACCTTC. Its protein product is CASSQDRAVYGYTF.

The V call is TRBV2, the J call TRBJ1-4; D unresolved. The CDR3 sequence is 12 residues long. From germline, CDR1 is SNHLY and CDR2 FYNNEI. Trimming stripped 6 bases from V and 8 bases from J, with 10 bases between. The chain's CDR3 is CASSDQGEKLFF. For the CDR3, the DNA is TGTGCCAGCAGCGACCAAGGCGAAAAACTGTTTTTT.

This clonotype was seen repeatedly, ten times or more. The rearrangement links TRBV6-2 or TRBV6-3 to TRBJ2-5; 10 positions match TRBD2. V lost 8 bases to trimming and J lost 5 bases; unmatched junction nucleotides: 11. The germline V gene encodes CDR1 MNHEY and CDR2 SVGEGT. This CDR3 has 15 amino acids. The CDR3 protein is CASRPGLAGVETQYF. The CDR3 region has the DNA TGTGCCAGCCGTCCGGGGCTAGCGGGAGTTGAGACCCAGTACTTC.

In its sample, this clonotype was seen a few times. The gene calls are TRBV7-9 and TRBJ1-1; TRBD1 aligns across 9 bases. CDR3 length: 17 residues. Looked up from germline, CDR1 is SEHNR and CDR2 is FQNEAQ (reference sequence). Trimming at V came to 0 bases and at J to 0 bases, leaving 5 bases not matched to a gene. The CDR3, as DNA: TGTGCCAGCAGCTTAGCGGGACAGGGCTCCCTGAACACTGAAGCTTTCTTT. Encoded protein: CASSLAGQGSLNTEAFF.

Only a few counts were recorded for this clonotype. The genes are TRBV12-3 or TRBV12-4 and TRBJ1-6; D not resolved. V dropped 3 bases and J dropped 7 bases, with 13 bases sitting between them. The CDR3 sequence is 15 residues long. CDR3 in amino acids: CASSFGNSRNSPLHF. DNA of the CDR3: TGTGCCAGCAGTTTTGGGAACAGTCGGAATTCACCCCTCCACTTT.

The chain carries TRBV7-2 and TRBJ2-7; D is uncertain. The CDR3 has 14 residues. Germline CDR1 SGHTA, CDR2 FQGNSA. The germline V and J ends were trimmed by 1 base and 0 bases, with 7 bases remaining between them. The CDR3 DNA follows: TGTGCCAGCAGCTTAGGGCCACACTCCTACGAGCAGTACTTC. This translates into CASSLGPHSYEQYF.

This chain joins TRBV7-9 and TRBJ1-2; a weak D match, TRBD1 (6 bases). CDR1 is SEHNR, CDR2 FQNEAQ, per germline (reference sequence). With 2 bases removed from V and 4 bases from J, the gap between germline ends came to 11 bases. The CDR3 length is 14 residues. The CDR3, as DNA: TGTGCCAGCAGCTTACGGGGGGCGAGCTATGGCTACACCTTC. It translates to CASSLRGASYGYTF.